The subject of this entry is one T cell receptor beta chain. Its target is unknown. The sample comes from a study of T-cell memory formation after mild COVID-19. Study at large: The study found TCR clusters largely donor specific. Study findings and constraints: The study detected some responding clones in pre-infection memory, suggesting cross-reactive memory joined. CD4+ contracting clones lay mainly in CM and EM, CD8+ ones in EMRA.

This CDR3 spans 13 amino acids. Germline trimming cut 7 bases from V and 3 bases from J; bases unmatched to any gene: 4. Germline V lookup: CDR1 LNHDA, CDR2 SQIVND (reference sequence). TCRdb redid the calling of the 5' RACE reads with MiXCR, one entry per CDR3 protein. Seen here are about 180,000 distinct CDR3 sequences, approximately 18% observed once, and the top ten hold around 3.9%. The TCR originated in a man aged 18 to 29 who had mild COVID-19 (a few samples of this study predate the infection). Cell type and time point are not known. The sequencing input was PBMCs or a T cell subset sorted from them (not recorded which). The genes are TRBV19 and TRBJ1-1; 8 bases map to TRBD1. Here the CDR3 reads CASTYRGDTEAFF. In DNA, the CDR3 is TGTGCCAGTACCTACAGGGGGGACACTGAAGCTTTCTTT.